This T cell receptor beta chain originates from a study of spatial heterogeneity in lung cancer (dated by TCRdb to between 2018 and 2020). Regarding the study in general: Beta-chain transcripts were consistently detected in greater numbers than alpha-chain transcripts, which likely reflected higher beta-chain transcript abundance. In tumor regions, TCR transcript counts showed a strong correlation with a T cell transcriptional module score from matched bulk RNA-seq. In the raw uncorrected reads, each unique combination of TCR and UMI appeared more than ten times on average. TCR repertoire features were related to nonsynonymous mutation counts determined by whole-exome sequencing of tumor tissue. TCR alpha and beta repertoires were quantitatively compared across multiple tumor regions, matched nontumor lung and blood in non-small cell lung cancer. At surgery, both alpha and beta chains were TCR-sequenced in more than 200 tumor regions, about 64 matched nontumor lung samples and 56 PBMC samples. Findings and caveats that apply to the study as a whole: The count of ubiquitous expanded TCRs correlated with the count of ubiquitous nonsynonymous mutations, and the count of regional expanded TCRs correlated with the count of regional nonsynonymous mutations. A correlation was observed between the number of expanded intratumoral alpha and beta TCRs and the tumor nonsynonymous mutation count. Estimated TCR-seq coverage of tumor T cells was only approximately 7.4% for alpha chains and approximately 14% for beta chains. Additional single-cell paired TCR alpha and beta sequencing was considered necessary to confirm, at a functional level, the hypothesis that regional TCRs recognize regional mutations.

This clonotype was found many times. The clone's antigen remains unknown. No per-base quality is available; no much larger clone lies one base away. The library was generated by 5' RACE. TCRdb records NextSeq 500 as the sequencer. To allow correction of PCR and sequencing errors, the TCR library protocol tagged every TCR cDNA molecule with a unique molecular identifier. The authors' analysis ran thus. Decombinator tools were used for TCR identification, UMI-based error correction and CDR3 extraction. TCRs above a frequency of 2 per 1,000, corresponding to the top 1% of the tumor frequency distribution, were defined as expanded. Expanded tumor TCRs were classed as regional if statistically deemed absent (corrected P<0.05) from at least one tumor region, otherwise ubiquitous. Renyi diversity was calculated using the R vegan package after each repertoire was subsampled 100 times to 5,000 TCRs. CDR3 similarity networks were constructed using string-kernel similarity of amino acid triplets, with links drawn between CDR3s whose pairwise similarity was above 0.82. TCRdb handled the public reads itself, with Q25 trimming in fastp and clone calling in MiXCR, and kept productive beta chains. Each record represents a unique CDR3 protein, reported with the most common genes and DNA among its rows. The V and J calls and clone size come from TCRdb's table, not from the authors' own analysis. A total of over 10,000 distinct CDR3 sequences appear in this sample, more than 3% of them only once. The biggest ten clones account for under 20% of the sample.

The germline V gene (reference sequence) gives CDR1 as SGHKS and CDR2 as YYEKEE. Its CDR3 holds 17 amino acids, cysteine through phenylalanine. The retained sequence is limited to the CDR3, 51 bases, with the frame set at the first base. The V and J ends are trimmed by 3 bases and 0 bases, leaving 13 bases between them. The intended sense of this specimen's time point label: sample taken at primary tumor resection. Samples were obtained from approximately 72 patients with early-stage, untreated non-small cell lung cancer from the lung TRACERx cohort. TCR sequencing used whole RNA extracted from tumor and nontumor lung tissue, or from cryopreserved PBMC samples, without cell sorting. Only patients with enough RNA available from two or more tumor regions were chosen for TCR sequencing. Before selection, tumor and adjacent nontumor lung specimens were reviewed by a lung pathologist.

This chain joins TRBV5-5 to TRBJ2-6, with no confident D gene call. The receptor was derived from a male donor with early-stage non-small cell lung cancer. Sample: lung tumor tissue, taken at surgery. The CDR3 region has the sequence CASSWGFGSSGANVLTF. Read as DNA, the sequence is TGTGCCAGCAGCTGGGGATTTGGGTCCTCTGGGGCCAACGTCCTGACTTTC.